Sequencing of this TCR beta chain was carried out in a study of PD-L1 blockade in urothelial cancer. Across the whole study: Intravenous atezolizumab, 1,200 mg every 3 weeks, was begun by patients around 2014. Blood analysis took place 3 weeks (second dose) and 6 weeks after treatment start. Patients' prior chemotherapy regimens numbered 0 to 3.

The protocol was immunoSEQ multiplex PCR, while the TCRdb copy is restricted to in-frame clones and leaves out a portion. The sample has more than 85,000 clones; around 93% are singletons. Whole-study results and caveats: TCR clonality was measured in pretreatment peripheral blood. Clonality below the median predicted better survival.

On this clone: Antigen: not known. Relative to the germline gene, one junction end is altered; a read error may explain this.

The germline gives CDR1 SGHAT, CDR2 FQNNGV. The CDR3 runs 17 residues. The source of this sequence is a woman older than 75 with urothelial cancer. This sample comprised PBMCs, obtained around atezolizumab (anti-PD-L1) treatment. The chain carries TRBV11-2 and TRBJ2-1; D gene uncertain. CDR3 protein: CASSLDPPMSFYNEQFF. Here the CDR3 DNA reads TGTGCCAGCAGCCTAGACCCTCCGATGAGCTTCTACAATGAGCAGTTCTTC.